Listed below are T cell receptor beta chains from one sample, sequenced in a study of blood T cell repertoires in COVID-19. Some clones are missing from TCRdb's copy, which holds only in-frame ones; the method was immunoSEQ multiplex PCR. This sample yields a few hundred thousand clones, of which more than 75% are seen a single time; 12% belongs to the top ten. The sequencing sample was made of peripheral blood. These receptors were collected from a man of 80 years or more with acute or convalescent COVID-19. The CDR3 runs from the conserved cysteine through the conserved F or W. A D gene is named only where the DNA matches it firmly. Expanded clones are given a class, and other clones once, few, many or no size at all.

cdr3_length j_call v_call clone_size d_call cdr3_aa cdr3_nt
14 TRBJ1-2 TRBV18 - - CASSPRQVDYGYTF TGTGCCAGCTCACCACGACAGGTTGACTATGGCTACACCTTC
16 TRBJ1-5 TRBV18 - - CASSPSTANSNQPQHF TGTGCCAGCTCACCCTCGACAGCTAATAGCAATCAGCCCCAGCATTTT
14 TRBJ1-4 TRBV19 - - CASSMRGKGEKLFF TGTGCCAGTAGTATGAGGGGGAAGGGGGAAAAACTGTTTTTT
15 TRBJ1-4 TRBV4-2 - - CASSYRLSTNEKLFF TGTGCCAGCAGCTATCGACTTTCTACTAATGAAAAACTGTTTTTT
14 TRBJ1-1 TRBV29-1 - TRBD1 CSVALQGGRTEAFF TGCAGCGTGGCATTACAGGGGGGAAGGACTGAAGCTTTCTTT
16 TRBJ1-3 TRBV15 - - CATSPRASGSGNTIYF TGTGCCACCAGCCCCCGCGCCTCGGGCTCTGGAAACACCATATATTTT
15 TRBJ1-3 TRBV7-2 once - CASSLWGASGNTIYF TGTGCCAGCAGCTTATGGGGCGCCTCTGGAAACACCATATATTTT
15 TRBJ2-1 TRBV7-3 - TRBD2 CASSLRASGSHEQFF TGTGCCAGCAGCTTAAGGGCTAGCGGGAGTCATGAGCAGTTCTTC
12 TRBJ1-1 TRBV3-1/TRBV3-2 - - CASWGGNTEAFF TGTGCCAGCTGGGGGGGAAACACTGAAGCTTTCTTT
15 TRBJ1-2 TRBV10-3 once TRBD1 CAISGGTGNAYGYTF TGTGCCATCAGTGGGGGGACAGGGAACGCCTATGGCTACACCTTC